These 14 T cell receptor beta chains were sequenced from one sample in a study of blood T cell repertoires in COVID-19. Using immunoSEQ multiplex PCR, the repertoire was profiled, and TCRdb retains in-frame clones only, with some absent. The sample records 75,000 to 80,000 clones, less than 90% being singletons. The sample was peripheral blood. Receptors were obtained from a human donor in a cohort sampled during active COVID-19.

The chain is built from TRBV5-6 and TRBJ1-4; 8 nucleotides match TRBD1. The junction had 5 bases not matched to a gene; V was cut back by 0 bases and J by 7 bases. Germline CDR1 reads SGHDT; CDR2 reads YYEEEE. The CDR3 covers 15 residues. The CDR3 DNA follows: TGTGCCAGCAGCTTGGTAACAGGGGGACGTGAAAAACTGTTTTTT. As protein: CASSLVTGGREKLFF.

The rearrangement uses TRBV18 and TRBJ2-7; a weak D match, TRBD2 (5 bases). With 3 bases removed from V and 7 bases from J, the gap between germline ends came to 13 bases. The CDR3 loop spans 13 amino acids. Germline values: CDR1 KGHSH, CDR2 LQKENI. The DNA of the CDR3 is TGTGCCAGCTCACCGACGAGGGAAGTAGAGCAGTACTTC. It translates to CASSPTREVEQYF.

This clone was recorded only once. The J gene is TRBJ1-1, the V gene TRBV5-1, with D maybe TRBD1 (5 bases). This CDR3 spans 17 amino acids. Trimming stripped 1 base from V and 0 bases from J, with 16 bases between. The germline CDR1 and CDR2 sequences are SGHRS and YFSETQ. The CDR3 reads CASSLNKGGEMNTEAFF. The CDR3 DNA reads TGCGCCAGCAGCTTGAACAAGGGAGGGGAAATGAACACTGAAGCTTTCTTT.

The chain links TRBV29-1 to TRBJ2-3, with TRBD2 matching over 14 bases. Germline V gives CDR1 SQVTM, CDR2 ANQGSEA. The ends lost 6 bases at V and 2 bases at J; junction bases unmatched: 16. The CDR3 has 19 residues. CDR3 DNA: TGCAGCGTAGAACGGAGGGGACTAGCGGGAGTTAGGGTCACAGATACGCAGTATTTT. This sequence encodes CSVERRGLAGVRVTDTQYF.

There are a few counts of this clone. V and J are TRBV7-8 and TRBJ2-1; 8 nucleotides align to TRBD1. The V and J ends lost 5 bases and 6 bases, in that order; junction bases with no gene match: 12. The germline V gene encodes CDR1 SGHVS and CDR2 FQNEAQ. The CDR3 runs 16 residues. This CDR3 reads CASSLLDRGWFNEQFF. The CDR3 DNA reads TGTGCCAGCAGCCTACTAGACAGGGGTTGGTTCAATGAGCAGTTCTTC.

The chain combines TRBV23-1 with TRBJ2-5; 7 positions match TRBD2. TRBV23-1 belongs to the ORF category, with a function that is uncertain. The CDR3 sequence is 14 residues long. Germline trimming cut 9 bases from V and 3 bases from J; bases unmatched to any gene: 10. CDR3 nucleotide sequence: TGCGCCAGTTTCGGGGGGTCTGCCAAAGAGACCCAGTACTTC. This gives the protein CASFGGSAKETQYF.

The V and J genes are TRBV11-2 and TRBJ2-5, with 15 bases lining up with TRBD2. The V segment lost 3 bases and the J segment 3 bases; nucleotides outside the gene matches: 5. The CDR3 is 17 residues long. Per germline, CDR1 SGHAT and CDR2 FQNNGV. The CDR3 region has the DNA TGTGCCAGCAGCTTCGGGACTAGCGGGAGGAATAAAGAGACCCAGTACTTC. This encodes CASSFGTSGRNKETQYF.

The chain uses TRBV18 and TRBJ2-2; 7 bases are shared with TRBD2. This CDR3 region has 16 residues. Germline CDR1 and CDR2: KGHSH and LQKENI. Trimming cost V 3 bases and J 4 bases; bases outside gene matches: 8. CDR3 DNA: TGTGCCAGCTCACCCCAGCAAACGGGGGGCACCGGGGAGCTGTTTTTT. This encodes CASSPQQTGGTGELFF.

The chain employs TRBV5-1 and TRBJ2-1; 12 bases line up with TRBD1. J lost 9 bases, V lost 4 bases, and 8 bases had no gene match. CDR1 and CDR2 (germline): SGHRS, YFSETQ. The CDR3 loop spans 15 amino acids. The chain's CDR3 is CASSVSGTGGTEQFF. CDR3 nucleotide sequence: TGCGCCAGCAGCGTCTCCGGGACAGGGGGCACTGAGCAGTTCTTC. Full variable domain (missing parts from reference TRBV5-1 and TRBJ2-1): KAGVTQTPRYLIKTRGQQVTLSCSPISGHRSVSWYQQTPGQGLQFLFEYFSETQRNKGNFPGRFSGRQFSNSRSEMNVSTLELGDSALYLCASSVSGTGGTEQFFGPGTRLTVL.

The chain employs TRBV20-1 and TRBJ2-7; 7 bases match TRBD2. The CDR3 length is 15 residues. The germline CDR1 and CDR2 sequences are DFQATT and SNEGSKA (reference sequence). Trimming at V came to 3 bases and at J to 0 bases, leaving 8 bases not matched to a gene. This chain's CDR3 is CSASRIGGSSYEQYF. CDR3 nucleotide sequence: TGCAGTGCTAGTCGAATAGGCGGGAGCTCCTACGAGCAGTACTTC.

This sequence joins TRBV2 and TRBJ2-5, with 7 bases that match TRBD2. Germline CDR1 and CDR2: SNHLY and FYNNEI. The length of the CDR3 is 14 residues. With 3 bases clipped from V and 6 bases from J, the junction kept 7 bases outside the gene matches. CDR3 sequence: CASSDRGRGQTQYF. The CDR3 DNA reads TGTGCCAGCAGTGATCGGGGGAGGGGCCAGACCCAGTACTTC.

The rearrangement joins TRBV9 to TRBJ2-5; 12 nucleotides agree with TRBD2. Germline values: CDR1 SGDLS, CDR2 YYNGEE. The CDR3 loop spans 15 amino acids. V lost 3 bases, J lost 5 bases, and 5 bases stayed unmatched. DNA of the CDR3: TGTGCCAGCAGCGGTCGACTAGCGGGAGTGGAGACCCAGTACTTC. Its translation: CASSGRLAGVETQYF.

Regarding this clone: An end of the junction differs from the germline gene, which may be a read error. The rearrangement uses TRBV6-5 and TRBJ2-7; TRBD2 agrees at 8 bases. The CDR3 runs to 15 residues. Germline V gives CDR1 MNHEY, CDR2 SVGAGI. The chain's CDR3 is CASRPRTSLFYEQCF. The CDR3 DNA reads TGTGCCAGCAGACCCCGGACTAGCCTCTTCTACGAGCAGTGCTTC.

This chain joins TRBV6-1 and TRBJ1-2; D perhaps matches TRBD1 (6 bases). The CDR3 has 15 residues. V lost 3 bases and J 4 bases, leaving 15 bases between the germline ends. CDR1 MNHNS and CDR2 SASEGT come from the germline V gene. CDR3 region: CASSDSHRALYGYTF. The CDR3 DNA is TGTGCCAGCAGTGATTCCCACAGGGCCCTCTATGGCTACACCTTC.